These T cell receptor beta chains were read from a single sample in a study of blood T cell repertoires in COVID-19. Here immunoSEQ multiplex PCR was the method, and the copy in TCRdb shows in-frame clones only, minus some. The sample includes about 130,000 clones, about 89% of them seen just once. Sequencing input: peripheral blood. Receptors were obtained from a woman between 65 and 79 years old with COVID-19, enrolled during active disease. Each CDR3 is given with its conserved first and last residue. D genes are given only for firm matches. Clone size is not always given. Where it is, it says once, few, many or a class for expanded clones.

clone size: NA; J gene: TRBJ1-2; D gene: NA; V gene: TRBV9; CDR3 protein: CASSVDIYGYTF; CDR3 DNA: TGTGCCAGCAGCGTAGATATATATGGCTACACCTTC
clone size: few; J gene: TRBJ2-1; D gene: TRBD2; V gene: TRBV3-1/TRBV3-2; CDR3 protein: CASSRQTSTPDPFF; CDR3 DNA: TGTGCCAGCAGCCGCCAGACTAGCACTCCGGATCCGTTCTTC
clone size: NA; J gene: TRBJ1-5; D gene: NA; V gene: TRBV12-3/TRBV12-4; CDR3 protein: CAGGTRGEPQHF; CDR3 DNA: TGTGCTGGAGGAACCCGGGGAGAGCCCCAGCATTTT
clone size: NA; J gene: TRBJ1-6; D gene: TRBD1; V gene: TRBV6-1; CDR3 protein: CASSEPGTDSPLHF; CDR3 DNA: TGTGCCAGCAGTGAACCCGGGACAGATTCACCCCTCCACTTT
clone size: NA; J gene: TRBJ2-3; D gene: NA; V gene: TRBV14; CDR3 protein: CASSKMPTRLTSTDTQYF; CDR3 DNA: TGTGCCAGCAGCAAAATGCCCACCAGGCTAACTAGCACAGATACGCAGTATTTT
clone size: NA; J gene: TRBJ1-3; D gene: TRBD1; V gene: TRBV5-6; CDR3 protein: CASSFRQGNGNTIYF; CDR3 DNA: TGTGCCAGCAGCTTTAGACAGGGTAACGGAAACACCATATATTTT
clone size: NA; J gene: TRBJ2-5; D gene: TRBD2; V gene: TRBV5-6; CDR3 protein: CASSSTSGSQETQYF; CDR3 DNA: TGTGCCAGCAGCTCTACTAGCGGGAGCCAAGAGACCCAGTACTTC
clone size: NA; J gene: TRBJ1-3; D gene: NA; V gene: TRBV9; CDR3 protein: CASSGSDRSFGNTIYF; CDR3 DNA: TGTGCCAGCAGCGGATCAGACAGGTCTTTTGGAAACACCATATATTTT
clone size: NA; J gene: TRBJ1-1; D gene: TRBD1; V gene: TRBV5-4; CDR3 protein: CASSRETGENTEAFF; CDR3 DNA: TGTGCCAGCAGCCGGGAGACAGGGGAGAACACTGAAGCTTTCTTT
clone size: NA; J gene: TRBJ2-5; D gene: TRBD2; V gene: TRBV19; CDR3 protein: CASTGGTLETQYF; CDR3 DNA: TGTGCCAGTACGGGGGGTACGTTGGAGACCCAGTACTTC
clone size: NA; J gene: TRBJ2-7; D gene: TRBD1; V gene: TRBV5-4; CDR3 protein: CASEGTRDRGGYEQYF; CDR3 DNA: TGTGCCAGCGAAGGAACCCGGGACAGGGGTGGGTACGAGCAGTACTTC
clone size: NA; J gene: TRBJ2-2; D gene: TRBD1; V gene: TRBV5-1; CDR3 protein: CASSSDRGTGELFF; CDR3 DNA: TGCGCCAGCAGCTCGGACAGGGGCACCGGGGAGCTGTTTTTT
clone size: NA; J gene: TRBJ1-5; D gene: NA; V gene: TRBV18; CDR3 protein: CASLADSNQPQHF; CDR3 DNA: TGTGCCAGCCTGGCAGATAGCAATCAGCCCCAGCATTTT
clone size: NA; J gene: TRBJ2-3; D gene: NA; V gene: TRBV28; CDR3 protein: CASSTGNWVDTQYF; CDR3 DNA: TGTGCCAGCAGCACAGGGAATTGGGTAGATACGCAGTATTTT
clone size: NA; J gene: TRBJ2-1; D gene: TRBD2; V gene: TRBV24-1; CDR3 protein: CATSDPPSGGVGFDEQFF; CDR3 DNA: TGTGCCACCAGTGACCCCCCCTCGGGAGGGGTAGGTTTCGATGAGCAGTTCTTC
clone size: NA; J gene: TRBJ1-2; D gene: NA; V gene: TRBV9; CDR3 protein: CASSVGRGSSNYGYTF; CDR3 DNA: TGTGCCAGCAGCGTAGGGCGGGGATCCTCTAACTATGGCTACACCTTC
clone size: NA; J gene: TRBJ1-4; D gene: NA; V gene: TRBV30; CDR3 protein: CAWSFRGQLGSEKLFF; CDR3 DNA: TGTGCCTGGAGTTTCCGAGGACAGCTTGGGAGTGAAAAACTGTTTTTT
clone size: NA; J gene: TRBJ1-2; D gene: TRBD1; V gene: TRBV6-5; CDR3 protein: CASTFGDSYGYTF; CDR3 DNA: TGTGCCAGCACCTTCGGGGACAGCTATGGCTACACCTTC
clone size: NA; J gene: TRBJ2-7; D gene: NA; V gene: TRBV13; CDR3 protein: CASSVSPGHQYF; CDR3 DNA: TGTGCCAGCAGCGTCAGTCCGGGACACCAGTACTTC
clone size: NA; J gene: TRBJ2-3; D gene: TRBD2; V gene: TRBV11-2; CDR3 protein: CASSSSGLGVSTDTQYF; CDR3 DNA: TGTGCCAGCAGCTCATCCGGACTAGGGGTGAGCACAGATACGCAGTATTTT
clone size: NA; J gene: TRBJ1-4; D gene: NA; V gene: TRBV19; CDR3 protein: CASRVQPNEKLFF; CDR3 DNA: TGTGCCTCGAGGGTACAGCCGAATGAAAAACTGTTTTTT
clone size: NA; J gene: TRBJ2-7; D gene: NA; V gene: TRBV18; CDR3 protein: CASSPVTSYEQYF; CDR3 DNA: TGTGCCAGCTCACCCGTTACTTCCTACGAGCAGTACTTC
clone size: NA; J gene: TRBJ2-1; D gene: TRBD1; V gene: TRBV5-5; CDR3 protein: CASSFLGQSYNEQFF; CDR3 DNA: TGTGCCAGCAGCTTCCTGGGACAGAGTTACAATGAGCAGTTCTTC
clone size: NA; J gene: TRBJ1-5; D gene: NA; V gene: TRBV19; CDR3 protein: CASSEQGGGSQPQHF; CDR3 DNA: TGTGCCAGTAGTGAACAGGGCGGGGGTAGTCAGCCCCAGCATTTT
clone size: NA; J gene: TRBJ1-2; D gene: NA; V gene: TRBV4-1; CDR3 protein: CASSQGEGRDYGYTF; CDR3 DNA: TGCGCCAGCAGCCAAGGGGAAGGGCGGGACTATGGCTACACCTTC
clone size: NA; J gene: TRBJ1-5; D gene: NA; V gene: TRBV2; CDR3 protein: CASSVLQSNQPQHF; CDR3 DNA: TGTGCCAGCAGTGTCCTACAGAGCAATCAGCCCCAGCATTTT
clone size: NA; J gene: TRBJ2-1; D gene: NA; V gene: TRBV28; CDR3 protein: CASRSGSGGNYNEQFF; CDR3 DNA: TGTGCCTCCCGAAGTGGGAGCGGCGGCAACTACAATGAGCAGTTCTTC
clone size: NA; J gene: TRBJ2-1; D gene: NA; V gene: TRBV6-5; CDR3 protein: CASTSEAGAYNEQFF; CDR3 DNA: TGTGCCAGCACCTCAGAGGCAGGGGCCTACAATGAGCAGTTCTTC
clone size: few; J gene: TRBJ2-7; D gene: TRBD1; V gene: TRBV2; CDR3 protein: CASRQGVSSYEQYF; CDR3 DNA: TGTGCCAGCAGACAGGGGGTAAGCTCCTACGAGCAGTACTTC
clone size: NA; J gene: TRBJ2-7; D gene: NA; V gene: TRBV11-2; CDR3 protein: CASSFTTSYEQYF; CDR3 DNA: TGTGCCAGCAGCTTTACAACCTCCTACGAGCAGTACTTC
clone size: NA; J gene: TRBJ1-3; D gene: NA; V gene: TRBV21-1; CDR3 protein: CASSVEGHFGNTIYF; CDR3 DNA: TGTGCCAGCAGCGTAGAGGGACATTTTGGAAACACCATATATTTT
clone size: NA; J gene: TRBJ2-7; D gene: TRBD1; V gene: TRBV27; CDR3 protein: CASSPETGGFEQYF; CDR3 DNA: TGTGCCAGCAGTCCTGAGACAGGGGGTTTCGAGCAGTACTTC
clone size: NA; J gene: TRBJ1-6; D gene: NA; V gene: TRBV2; CDR3 protein: CASTMDRSGNSPLHF; CDR3 DNA: TGTGCCAGCACTATGGACAGAAGTGGTAATTCACCCCTCCACTTT
clone size: once; J gene: TRBJ1-1; D gene: NA; V gene: TRBV5-1; CDR3 protein: CASTGATEAFF; CDR3 DNA: TGCGCCAGCACTGGGGCCACTGAAGCTTTCTTT
clone size: NA; J gene: TRBJ2-1; D gene: TRBD1; V gene: TRBV2; CDR3 protein: CASRELGTGYNEQFF; CDR3 DNA: TGTGCCAGCAGAGAACTAGGGACAGGGTACAATGAGCAGTTCTTC
clone size: NA; J gene: TRBJ1-6; D gene: NA; V gene: TRBV5-6; CDR3 protein: CASSLGEPGHGNSPLHF; CDR3 DNA: TGTGCCAGCAGCTTGGGGGAGCCGGGACACGGAAATTCACCCCTCCACTTT
clone size: NA; J gene: TRBJ2-5; D gene: NA; V gene: TRBV21-1; CDR3 protein: CASSKRELQETQYF; CDR3 DNA: TGTGCCAGCAGCAAAAGAGAGCTCCAAGAGACCCAGTACTTC
clone size: NA; J gene: TRBJ1-3; D gene: NA; V gene: TRBV6-6; CDR3 protein: CASILGRSGSGNTIYF; CDR3 DNA: TGTGCCAGCATCCTGGGCCGTTCCGGCTCTGGAAACACCATATATTTT
clone size: once; J gene: TRBJ1-3; D gene: TRBD1; V gene: TRBV5-6; CDR3 protein: CASSSTGVVGNTIYF; CDR3 DNA: TGTGCCAGCAGCTCAACAGGGGTTGTTGGAAACACCATATATTTT
clone size: NA; J gene: TRBJ2-1; D gene: NA; V gene: TRBV19; CDR3 protein: CASSITGYNEQFF; CDR3 DNA: TGTGCCAGTAGCATTACAGGGTACAATGAGCAGTTCTTC
clone size: NA; J gene: TRBJ2-5; D gene: NA; V gene: TRBV7-9; CDR3 protein: CASSFVQQETQYF; CDR3 DNA: TGTGCCAGCAGCTTCGTACAGCAAGAGACCCAGTACTTC
clone size: few; J gene: TRBJ2-5; D gene: TRBD1; V gene: TRBV2; CDR3 protein: CASSEDRGWETQYF; CDR3 DNA: TGTGCCAGCAGTGAGGACAGGGGGTGGGAGACCCAGTACTTC
clone size: once; J gene: TRBJ1-1; D gene: TRBD1; V gene: TRBV6-6; CDR3 protein: CASNRGQGNTEAFF; CDR3 DNA: TGTGCCAGCAATCGAGGACAGGGGAACACTGAAGCTTTCTTT
clone size: once; J gene: TRBJ2-5; D gene: NA; V gene: TRBV7-9; CDR3 protein: CASSNIFPGPEGETQYF; CDR3 DNA: TGTGCCAGCAGCAATATCTTCCCGGGCCCAGAGGGAGAGACCCAGTACTTC
clone size: NA; J gene: TRBJ1-2; D gene: TRBD1; V gene: TRBV27; CDR3 protein: CASSARTGNSPLQGYTF; CDR3 DNA: TGTGCCAGCAGTGCGAGGACAGGGAACTCACCTCTGCAAGGCTACACCTTC
clone size: NA; J gene: TRBJ1-5; D gene: TRBD1; V gene: TRBV5-6; CDR3 protein: CASSFYVRGSNQPQHF; CDR3 DNA: TGTGCCAGCAGCTTCTATGTCAGGGGGAGCAATCAGCCCCAGCATTTT
clone size: NA; J gene: TRBJ1-3; D gene: NA; V gene: TRBV9; CDR3 protein: CASSVALSGNTIYF; CDR3 DNA: TGTGCCAGCAGCGTAGCACTCTCTGGAAACACCATATATTTT
clone size: once; J gene: TRBJ1-1; D gene: NA; V gene: TRBV21-1; CDR3 protein: CASRKRQGRNTEAFF; CDR3 DNA: TGTGCCAGCAGAAAAAGACAGGGAAGGAACACTGAAGCTTTCTTT
clone size: NA; J gene: TRBJ2-3; D gene: NA; V gene: TRBV29-1; CDR3 protein: CSVGGVADTQYF; CDR3 DNA: TGCAGCGTTGGTGGAGTCGCAGATACGCAGTATTTT